This T cell receptor beta chain appears in the sequencing data of a study of identical twins. Whole-study results and caveats: Invariant T cells like MAIT and iNKT could partly confound the zero-insertion analyses. Out-of-frame alpha sequences shared by twins showed excess low generation probability.

TCRdb independently ran MiXCR on the 5' RACE reads; one entry per CDR3 protein. This repertoire shows hundreds of thousands of distinct CDR3 sequences, about 20% found once; its top ten account for under 15%. There are 15 residues in the CDR3. The J segment lost 5 bases and the V segment lost 4 bases, leaving 8 bases of the junction unmatched. Per the germline V gene, CDR1 is LGHDT and CDR2 is YNNKEL (reference sequence). In its sample, this clonotype was seen a few times. The antigen remains unidentified. The same sample was also used in a study of T cells expressing NK-cell markers. That paper notes: HCMV seropositivity marked seven of the eight sequenced donors; one was seronegative. Among CD8+ T cells from about six donors, dominant NKG2C+ clonotypes accounted for roughly 1.0-7.0%.

The origin of this receptor is a woman younger than 35 in good health. Sequenced input: PBMCs. The V gene is TRBV3-1, the J gene TRBJ2-7, with 10 bases identical to TRBD1. Here the CDR3 reads CASSLMTGGRDEQYF. The DNA for the CDR3 is TGTGCCAGCAGCCTCATGACAGGGGGCAGGGACGAGCAGTACTTC.